These 5 T cell receptor beta chains originate from one sample sequenced in a study of tumor-infiltrating lymphocytes in localized non-small cell lung cancer. Libraries were prepared by immunoSEQ multiplex PCR; TCRdb keeps only in-frame clonotypes and omits some of them. The sample records roughly 6,800 clones, around 60% being singletons. The material sequenced was uninvolved lung tissue not adjacent to the tumor. The receptor source for this set is a human donor with non-small cell lung cancer.

V is TRBV30 and J is TRBJ1-1; 7 bases align to TRBD1. Germline CDR1 is GTSNPN and CDR2 is SVGIG (reference sequence). Germline trimming cut 1 base from V and 4 bases from J; bases unmatched to any gene: 9. This CDR3 is built from 15 residues. The CDR3 region has the DNA TGTGCCTGGAGTGACCCAGGGGGAAGGGGCACTGAAGCTTTCTTT. Protein: CAWSDPGGRGTEAFF. The whole variable domain, remainder taken from reference TRBV30 and TRBJ1-1, is SQTIHQWPATLVQPVGSPLSLECTVEGTSNPNLYWYRQAAGRGLQLLFYSVGIGQISSEVPQNLSASRPQDRQFILSSKKLLLSDSGFYLCAWSDPGGRGTEAFFGQGTRLTVV.

Sample share makes this clone medium-sized. V and J are TRBV5-4 and TRBJ1-2, with 7 positions matching TRBD1. In germline, CDR1 is SGHNT, CDR2 YYREEE (reference sequence). There are 16 residues in the CDR3. With 1 base clipped from V and 8 bases from J, the junction kept 14 bases outside the gene matches. CDR3 region: CASSLFSDREVRGYTF. CDR3 bases: TGTGCCAGCAGCTTGTTCAGCGACAGGGAGGTGAGGGGCTACACCTTC.

By frequency in the sample, this clone is large. The CDR3, as DNA: TGTGCCAGCGGACAGCAAAGCAATCAGCCCCAGCATTTT. Translated: CASGQQSNQPQHF. The V call is TRBV2, the J call TRBJ1-5, with D possibly being TRBD1 (6 bases). V lost 8 bases and J lost 1, with 9 bases in between. The CDR3 is 13 residues long. Germline CDR1 reads SNHLY; CDR2 reads FYNNEI.

V is TRBV30 and J is TRBJ1-4; 7 positions match TRBD1. The CDR3 is made up of 13 amino acids. Germline values: CDR1 GTSNPN, CDR2 SVGIG (reference sequence). V lost 2 bases, J lost 7 bases, and 4 bases stayed unmatched. For the CDR3, the DNA is TGTGCCTGGAGTACCCAGGGGGTTGAAAAACTGTTTTTT. The encoded protein is CAWSTQGVEKLFF.

This clone has only a few counts. V usage is TRBV6-5 and J usage is TRBJ1-6; TRBD1 might be the D (6 bases). The V end lost 5 bases, the J end lost 6 bases, and 11 bases lay between the germline ends. This CDR3 is 14 amino acids long. Looked up from germline, CDR1 is MNHEY and CDR2 is SVGAGI. The CDR3 region has the DNA TGTGCCAGCAGTCGAACAGGGTCTAATTCACCCCTCCACTTT. This encodes CASSRTGSNSPLHF.